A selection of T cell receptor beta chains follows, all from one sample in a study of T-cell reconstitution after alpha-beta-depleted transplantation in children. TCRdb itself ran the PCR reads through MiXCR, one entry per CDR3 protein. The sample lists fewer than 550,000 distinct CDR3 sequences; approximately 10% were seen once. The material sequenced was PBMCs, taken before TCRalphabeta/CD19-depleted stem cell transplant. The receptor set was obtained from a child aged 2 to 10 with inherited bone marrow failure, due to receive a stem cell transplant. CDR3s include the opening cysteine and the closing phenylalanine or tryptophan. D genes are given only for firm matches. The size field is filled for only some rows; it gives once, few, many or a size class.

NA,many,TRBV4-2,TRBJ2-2,TGTGCCAGCCAAGGACGGGGCGCGAACACCGGGGAGCTGTTTTTT,CASQGRGANTGELFF
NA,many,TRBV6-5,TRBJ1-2,TGTGCCAGCAGTTCCACACAGGGTACCTATGGCTACACCTTC,CASSSTQGTYGYTF
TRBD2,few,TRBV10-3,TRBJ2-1,TGTGCCATCAGTGAACTAGCGGGAGGTTTGGATGAGCAGTTCTTC,CAISELAGGLDEQFF
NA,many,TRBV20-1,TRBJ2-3,TGCAGTGAGAGACCTCTTCAGAGCACAGATACGCAGTATTTT,CSERPLQSTDTQYF
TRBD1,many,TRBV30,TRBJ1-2,TGTGCCTGGAGTGACCGGAGACAGGGGGTGAACTATGGCTACACCTTC,CAWSDRRQGVNYGYTF
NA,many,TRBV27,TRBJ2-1,TGTGCCAGCATGACTTGGGAGGCGGCCTACAATGAGCAGTTCTTC,CASMTWEAAYNEQFF
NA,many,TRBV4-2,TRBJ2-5,TGTGCCAGCAGCCAATCACGGGAGATTGTAGAGACCCAGTACTTC,CASSQSREIVETQYF
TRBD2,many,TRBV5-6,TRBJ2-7,TGTGCCAGCAGCCCTGTCGCTAGCGGGAGATACGAGCAGTACTTC,CASSPVASGRYEQYF
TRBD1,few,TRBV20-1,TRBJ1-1,TGCAGTGCTAGTCTCGGACAGGGGGCCCCTGAAGCTTTCTTT,CSASLGQGAPEAFF
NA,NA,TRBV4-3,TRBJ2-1,TGCGCCAGCAGCCAAGAAAGAAGTCTGGGCCAGTTCTTC,CASSQERSLGQFF
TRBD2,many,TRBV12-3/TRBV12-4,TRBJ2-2,TGTGCCAGCAGTTCGCCGGGACTAGCGGACGGGGAGCTGTTTTTT,CASSSPGLADGELFF
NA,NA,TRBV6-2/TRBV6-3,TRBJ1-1,TGTGCCAGCAGTTCTTATGGAGGGAGAGCTTTCTTT,CASSSYGGRAFF
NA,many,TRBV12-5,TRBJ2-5,TGTGCTAGTGGTCAGGGACGGAACCAAGAGACCCAGTACTTC,CASGQGRNQETQYF
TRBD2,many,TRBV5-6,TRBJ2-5,TGTGCCAGCAGCTCGGGACTAACGACTCATTTTCAAGAGACCCAGTACTTC,CASSSGLTTHFQETQYF
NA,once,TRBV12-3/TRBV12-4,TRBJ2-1,TGTGCCAGCAGTTTACATGGGGGGAACAATGAGCAGTTCTTC,CASSLHGGNNEQFF
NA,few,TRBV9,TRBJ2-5,TGTGCCAGCAGCATCGCAGGGGACGTGGAGACCCAGTACTTC,CASSIAGDVETQYF
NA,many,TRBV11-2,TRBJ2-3,TGTGCCAGCAGCCTTCTATTGGGGCGCGATACGCAGTATTTT,CASSLLLGRDTQYF
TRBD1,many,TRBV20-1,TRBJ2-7,TGCAGTGCTGTACTGCGGACAGGGCAAGGCGAGCAGTACTTC,CSAVLRTGQGEQYF
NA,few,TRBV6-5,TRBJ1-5,TGTGCCAGCAGTTACTCTAGGGGTTATCAGCCCCAGCATTTT,CASSYSRGYQPQHF
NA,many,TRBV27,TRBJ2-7,TGTGCCAGCAGTTCTATTCAAGCCTACGAGCAGTACTTC,CASSSIQAYEQYF
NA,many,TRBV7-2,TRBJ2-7,TGTGCCAGCAGCTTAGCGCCTGACACCTCCTACGAGCAGTACTTC,CASSLAPDTSYEQYF
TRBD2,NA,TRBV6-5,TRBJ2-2,TGTGCCAGCAGCTCGGGACTAGCGGGGGGGAACACCGGGGAGCTGTTTTTT,CASSSGLAGGNTGELFF
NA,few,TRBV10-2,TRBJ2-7,TGCGCCAGCAGTGAAGGGAACTACGAGCAGTACTTC,CASSEGNYEQYF
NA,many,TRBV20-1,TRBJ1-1,TGCAGTGCTAGAGATAACGGCAGAAACACTGAAGCTTTCTTT,CSARDNGRNTEAFF
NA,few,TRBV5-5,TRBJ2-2,TGTGCCAGCAGCCTCCACATTTCCGGGGAGCTGTTTTTT,CASSLHISGELFF
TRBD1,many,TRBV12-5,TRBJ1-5,TGTGCTAGTGGCCGGGACAGGGGATCCCATCAGCCCCAGCATTTT,CASGRDRGSHQPQHF
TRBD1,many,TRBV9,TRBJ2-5,TGTGCCAGCAGCGTAGATAACAGGGGTTCCGAGACCCAGTACTTC,CASSVDNRGSETQYF
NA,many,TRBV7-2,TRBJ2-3,TGTGCCAGCAGCTCTTCGGGCGGGGACGATACGCAGTATTTT,CASSSSGGDDTQYF
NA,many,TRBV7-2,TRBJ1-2,TGTGCCAGCAGCTTACCCCTCACAGACCTTTATGGCTACACCTTC,CASSLPLTDLYGYTF
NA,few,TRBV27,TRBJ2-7,TGTGCCAGCAGTCCAGGGACCCATCCAAACGGCGAGCAGTACTTC,CASSPGTHPNGEQYF
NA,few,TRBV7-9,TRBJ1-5,TGTGCCAGCAGCTTAGGGTCGGCATGGGGCGAACCCCAGCATTTT,CASSLGSAWGEPQHF
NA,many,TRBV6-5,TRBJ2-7,TGTGCCAGCAGTTACTCCGCGGGACTCTCGACCTACGAGCAGTACTTC,CASSYSAGLSTYEQYF
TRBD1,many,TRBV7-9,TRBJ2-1,TGTGCCAGCAGCACCCGGGACAGGGCCTACTCCTACAATGAGCAGTTCTTC,CASSTRDRAYSYNEQFF
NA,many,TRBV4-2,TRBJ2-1,TGTGCCAGCAGCCAAGGGGGGGCCCCCTCCTACAATGAGCAGTTCTTC,CASSQGGAPSYNEQFF
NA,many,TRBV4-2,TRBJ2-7,TGTGCCAGCAGCCAAGTGGATAGCGCTAGCTCCTACGAGCAGTACTTC,CASSQVDSASSYEQYF
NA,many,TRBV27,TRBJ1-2,TGTGCCAGCAGTTTAGCGTTTGGGGATCAGGATGGCTACACCTTC,CASSLAFGDQDGYTF
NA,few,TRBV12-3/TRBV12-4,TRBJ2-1,TGTGCCAGCAGTCTCTTAATATCGAGACTGAGCTCCTACAATGAGCAGTTCTTC,CASSLLISRLSSYNEQFF